The clone carrying this T cell receptor (beta chain) was picked up a small number of times. The data were obtained in a study of blood T cell repertoires in COVID-19. Germline V CDR1 and CDR2: MNHEY, SVGAGI. CDR3 size: 14 residues. Trimming shortened V by 8 bases and J by 2 bases, and 13 bases separated the two germline ends. Authors' analysis steps: Reference gene primer amplification in the assay estimated nucleated cell counts. The protocol was immunoSEQ multiplex PCR, while the TCRdb copy is restricted to in-frame clones and leaves out a portion. V and J calls and clone size are those listed in that table; D and trimming were worked out from the DNA. The sample contains about 47,000 clones, approximately 88% of which appear only once.

The sample was peripheral blood. The chain recombines TRBV6-5 with TRBJ1-5; weak D call: TRBD1 (6 bases). The receptor comes from a man aged 45-65 years with acute or convalescent COVID-19. This CDR3 reads CASFVSGGNQPQHF. CDR3 in DNA: TGTGCCAGCTTTGTTTCAGGGGGCAATCAGCCCCAGCATTTT.